The source of this T cell receptor beta chain is a study of blood T cell repertoires in COVID-19. Across the study: COVID-19 samples from acute and convalescent phases originated in the United States, Italy and Spain. T cells, B-cell-depleted T cells, or PBMCs supplied cDNA or gDNA.

In Seattle, patients joined the study during active infection and were tracked longitudinally. Per the study methods: The assay estimated nucleated cells by amplifying reference gene primers. Only in-frame clones appear in the TCRdb table, and some are missing; sequencing was by immunoSEQ multiplex PCR. From that table come the V and J calls and clone size; the DNA was used to work out D and trimming. The repertoire consists of a few hundred thousand clones, with about 86% occurring once and the leading ten covering around 7.4%. This CDR3 region has 16 residues. V shed 5 bases and J 4 bases; nucleotides not matched to a gene: 12. Germline CDR1 and CDR2: SGHVS and FNYEAQ.

This TCR was sampled from an older woman with COVID-19, enrolled during active disease. The genes are TRBV7-6 and TRBJ2-3; 7 bases match TRBD1. The specimen was peripheral blood. The CDR3 loop is CASSGGIEGGADTQYF. The DNA for the CDR3 is TGTGCCAGCAGCGGAGGAATCGAAGGGGGCGCAGATACGCAGTATTTT.